Sequencing of this T cell receptor beta chain was carried out in a study of tumor-infiltrating lymphocytes in primary liver carcinoma. CDR1 SQVTM and CDR2 ANQGSEA come from the germline V gene. There are 12 residues in the CDR3. Synthesis of TCR beta cDNA was carried out from 450 to 650 ng total RNA with a constant-region primer. Slightly modified ARM-PCR, run as three nested multiplex PCR rounds, produced the TCR beta libraries. Rounds one and two of PCR, each of approximately 11 cycles, were primed with TRBV1-TRBV30 forward primers and a C-beta reverse primer. TCRdb re-called the multiplex PCR reads through MiXCR, storing one row per CDR3 protein. Among 150,000 to 200,000 distinct CDR3 sequences listed, roughly three fifths were seen once. Worth noting for this clonotype: Its specificity is not known. One end of the junction is discordant with germline, which a read error may explain.

Whole-study results and caveats: Tumor-adjacent and tumor-blood pairs showed less overlap than tumor region pairs.

Germline DNA was extracted too, while blood RNA derived from unsorted whole blood. Sequencing input: peripheral blood. The rearrangement joins TRBV29-1 to TRBJ2-7, with D hard to call. This sequence originates from a middle-aged man with primary liver carcinoma and hepatitis B virus infection. The CDR3 bases are TGCAGCGTCATCGGGTTTTCCTATGAGCAGCACTTC. It is translated as CSVIGFSYEQHF.